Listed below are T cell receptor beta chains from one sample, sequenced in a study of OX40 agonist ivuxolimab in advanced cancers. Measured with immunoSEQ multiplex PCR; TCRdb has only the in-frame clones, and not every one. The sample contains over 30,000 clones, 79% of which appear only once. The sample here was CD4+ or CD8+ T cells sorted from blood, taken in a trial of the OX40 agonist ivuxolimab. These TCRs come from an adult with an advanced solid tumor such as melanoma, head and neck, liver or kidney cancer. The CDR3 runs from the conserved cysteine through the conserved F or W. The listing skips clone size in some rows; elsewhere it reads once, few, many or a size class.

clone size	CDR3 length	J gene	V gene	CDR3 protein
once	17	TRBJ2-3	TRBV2	CASSAIQGLRSTDTQYF
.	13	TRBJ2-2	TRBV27	CASSIGAPGELFF
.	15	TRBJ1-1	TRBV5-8	CASSSGVIANTEAFF
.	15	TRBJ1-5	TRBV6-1	CASSKGRASNQPQHF
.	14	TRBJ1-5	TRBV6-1	CASSLGRSIQPQHF
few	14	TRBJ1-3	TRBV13	CASSLGGNGNTIYF
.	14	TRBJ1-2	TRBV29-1	CSVEGSPFSYGYTF
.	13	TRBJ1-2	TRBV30	CAWNLKGFYGYTF
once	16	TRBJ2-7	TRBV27	CASSLGPGTSAYEQYF
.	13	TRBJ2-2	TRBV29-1	CSVDFGGAGELFF
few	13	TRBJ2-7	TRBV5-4	CASSLVPTYEQYF
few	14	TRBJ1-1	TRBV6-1	CASSRKGGDTEAFF
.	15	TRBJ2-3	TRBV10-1	CASRESRDSTDTQYF
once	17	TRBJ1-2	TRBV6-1	CASSEALWDSGLYGYTF
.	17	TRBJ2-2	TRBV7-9	CASREGLREGRTGELFF
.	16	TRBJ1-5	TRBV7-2	CASSFFEGAEVQPQHF
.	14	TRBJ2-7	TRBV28	CASSITDGSYEQYF
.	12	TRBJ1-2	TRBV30	CAWSGGQYGYTF
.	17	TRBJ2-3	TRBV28	CASSSRAEREDLDTQYF
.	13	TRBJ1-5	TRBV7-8	CASSLGPNQPQHF
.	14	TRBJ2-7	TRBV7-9	CASSPSGQSLGQYF
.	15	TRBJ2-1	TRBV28	CASRPSGTGGYEQFF
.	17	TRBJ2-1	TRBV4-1	CASSQDGTGGSYNEQFF
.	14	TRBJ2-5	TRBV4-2	CASSQVAGKETQYF
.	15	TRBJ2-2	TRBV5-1	CASSFLDPNTGELFF
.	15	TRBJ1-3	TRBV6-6	CASSYDSFSGNTIYF
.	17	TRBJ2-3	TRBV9	CASSVGGLAGVTDTQYF
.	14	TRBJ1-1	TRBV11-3	CASSLVPRGKEAFF
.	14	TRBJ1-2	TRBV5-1	CASSLHGDPYGYTF
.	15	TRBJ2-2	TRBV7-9	CASSSGGTTTGELFF
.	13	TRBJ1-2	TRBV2	CASKPGQLYGYTF
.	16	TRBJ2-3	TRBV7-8	CASSLGTSAAPDTQYF
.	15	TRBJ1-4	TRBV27	CASSLSGGTNEKLFF
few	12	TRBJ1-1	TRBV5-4	CASSSWGEQAFF
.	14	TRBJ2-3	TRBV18	CASSTIQGTDTQYF
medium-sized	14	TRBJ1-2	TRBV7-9	CASSRAQEDHGYTF
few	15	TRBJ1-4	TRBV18	CASSRTGDPGEKLFF
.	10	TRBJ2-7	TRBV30	CASGTYEQYF
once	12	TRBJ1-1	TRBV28	CASRVWGTEAFF
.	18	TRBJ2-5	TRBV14	CASSQLLAGTTGEETQYF